The 9 T cell receptor beta chains in this list originate from one sample, sequenced in a study of cytomegalovirus exposure and HLA in healthy donors. This table comes from immunoSEQ multiplex PCR, and its TCRdb copy is limited to in-frame clones, with some not included. There are 130,000 to 150,000 clones in the sample; roughly 87% occur only once, and roughly 4.3% lies in the top ten. The sequencing input was PBMCs. These receptor sequences come from a man younger than 35 in good health and CMV-seropositive.

The chain couples TRBV11-2 to TRBJ1-1; perhaps TRBD1 as D (5 bases). This CDR3 has 14 residues. The V and J ends lost 1 base and 0 bases respectively, with 6 bases between them. The germline gives CDR1 SGHAT, CDR2 FQNNGV. CDR3 protein: CASSLGTLNTEAFF. In DNA, the CDR3 is TGTGCCAGCAGCTTAGGGACATTGAACACTGAAGCTTTCTTT.

The genes are TRBV5-8 and TRBJ2-5; D may be TRBD2 (5 bases). This CDR3 region has 12 residues. V was shortened by 5 bases and J by 5 bases, with 10 bases between the two germline ends. Per germline, CDR1 SGHTS and CDR2 YDEGEE. The CDR3 coding sequence is TGTGCCAGCAGTACCGGGGTGGAGACCCAGTACTTC. Protein: CASSTGVETQYF.

The V and J genes are TRBV30 and TRBJ1-1; a weak D match, TRBD1 (5 bases). V lost 4 bases and J 5 bases, leaving 11 bases between the germline ends. CDR3 length: 12 residues. Germline V lookup: CDR1 GTSNPN, CDR2 SVGIG (reference sequence). CDR3 nucleotides: TGTGCCTGGATCGACAGTAGGACTGAAGCTTTCTTT. It encodes CAWIDSRTEAFF.

This chain joins TRBV5-1 and TRBJ2-1; TRBD2 matches at 11 bases. The CDR3 length is 16 residues. Germline V gene sequence: CDR1 SGHRS, CDR2 YFSETQ. V trimming: 1 base; J trimming: 4 bases; junction bases outside the gene matches: 4. The CDR3 spells CASSLLLAGDYNEQFF. The CDR3 nucleotides read TGCGCCAGCAGCTTGCTACTAGCGGGGGATTACAATGAGCAGTTCTTC.

V gene TRBV30 combines with J gene TRBJ1-5; TRBD1 matches 7 bases. The CDR3 covers 15 residues. Germline assignment: CDR1 GTSNPN and CDR2 SVGIG (reference sequence). The V gene end was trimmed by 1 base and the J gene end by 5 bases; junction bases not matched to a gene: 8. The CDR3 DNA is TGTGCCTGGAGTGAAAACAGGGGTAGGTATCAGCCCCAGCATTTT. This codes for CAWSENRGRYQPQHF.

The J gene is TRBJ1-5, the V gene TRBV19, with 9 bases matching TRBD1. Germline lookup yields CDR1 LNHDA and CDR2 SQIVND (reference sequence). There are 13 residues in the CDR3. Losses at the gene ends were 5 bases for V and 10 bases for J; bases not matched to a gene: 6. The CDR3 nucleotides are TGTGCCAGTAGTCCGGGACAGGGAGGACCCCAGCATTTT. This sequence encodes CASSPGQGGPQHF.

The chain links TRBV11-2 to TRBJ2-1, with 14 bases that match TRBD2. V lost 5 bases, J lost 3 bases, and 6 bases stayed unmatched. The CDR3 totals 17 residues. Germline V gives CDR1 SGHAT, CDR2 FQNNGV. The CDR3 spells CASSTRLAGGIYNEQFF. The DNA for the CDR3 is TGTGCCAGCAGCACCCGACTAGCGGGGGGGATCTACAATGAGCAGTTCTTC.

V and J are TRBV6-1 and TRBJ1-5, with D possibly matching TRBD1 (5 bases). This CDR3 comprises 14 residues. Per germline, CDR1 MNHNS and CDR2 SASEGT. V was shortened by 5 bases and J by 5 bases, with 13 bases between the two germline ends. The CDR3 bases are TGTGCCAGCAGTTATTCAGGGAAGGATCAGCCCCAGCATTTT. Its protein product is CASSYSGKDQPQHF.

J is TRBJ2-7 and V is TRBV4-1; TRBD2 is a possible D gene (6 bases). V was clipped by 3 bases and J by 4 bases, with 10 bases between them. CDR3 length: 13 amino acids. Per germline, CDR1 MGHRA and CDR2 YSYEKL. CDR3: CASSHGEVYEQYF. The CDR3 DNA sequence: TGCGCCAGCAGCCATGGGGAGGTTTACGAGCAGTACTTC.